Following are 23 T cell receptor beta chains from one sample sequenced in a study of molecular identifiers for immune sequencing clone quantification. TCRdb recomputed calls from the PCR reads with MiXCR, one row per CDR3 protein. Of approximately 500,000 distinct CDR3 sequences detected, over 20% appear once; the ten largest clones hold 0.65% to 0.95%. The material sequenced was naive CD8+ T cells from blood, with Jurkat cell RNA spiked in. The subset: FACS-sorted CD8+CD4-CCR7+CD45RA+ naive T cells. Every receptor here comes from a human donor in good health. Some libraries in this study had Jurkat cell RNA spiked in.

Ten or more counts support this clonotype. V is TRBV6-1 and J is TRBJ2-7; D unclear. The ends were cut back, 8 bases at V and 4 bases at J, with 18 bases in the middle. CDR1 and CDR2 (germline): MNHNS, SASEGT. There are 14 residues in the CDR3. The CDR3, as DNA: TGTGCCAGCTCCCTGGCACACCTGACGTACGAGCAGTACTTC. It translates to CASSLAHLTYEQYF.

In this sample, this clonotype turned up a few times. J is TRBJ2-5 and V is TRBV5-6; 7 nucleotides line up with TRBD1. The CDR3 is made up of 17 amino acids. The J segment lost 0 bases and the V segment lost 0 bases, leaving 8 bases of the junction unmatched. The V gene's germline CDR1 is SGHDT and CDR2 YYEEEE. Written as DNA, the CDR3 is TGTGCCAGCAGCTTGGATCAGGGGGTTGGGTACCAAGAGACCCAGTACTTC. Residues: CASSLDQGVGYQETQYF.

This clonotype came up many times. This sequence joins TRBV7-3 and TRBJ2-3; TRBD1 aligns across 7 bases. The length of the CDR3 is 21 residues. Looked up from germline, CDR1 is SGHTA and CDR2 is FQGTGA. V gave up 5 bases and J gave up 1 base; unmatched junction bases: 24. The CDR3 here is CASSATKQGLYLKGGTDTQYF. In nucleotides, the CDR3 is TGTGCCAGCAGCGCTACCAAACAGGGGCTATATCTAAAGGGTGGCACAGATACGCAGTATTTT. Full variable domain (missing parts from reference TRBV7-3 and TRBJ2-3): GAGVSQTPSNKVTEKGKYVELRCDPISGHTALYWYRQSLGQGPEFLIYFQGTGAADDSGLPNDRFFAVRPEGSVSTLKIQRTERGDSAVYLCASSATKQGLYLKGGTDTQYFGPGTRLTVL.

A remark on this clonotype: A much larger clone differs by one base, so this may be a read error. Without the conserved terminal phenylalanine or tryptophan, this CDR3 likely stems from a read error. The chain carries TRBV20-1 and TRBJ2-6; 7 nucleotides align to TRBD1. Germline loops: CDR1 DFQATT, CDR2 SNEGSKA (reference sequence). The V gene end was trimmed by 0 bases and the J gene end by 5 bases; junction bases not matched to a gene: 7. The CDR3 totals 16 residues. The CDR3 protein is CSARDKEGARANVLTS. DNA of the CDR3: TGCAGTGCTAGAGACAAAGAGGGGGCGAGGGCCAACGTCCTGACTTCC.

Turning to this clonotype: One base away lies a much larger clone, so this may be a sequencing read error. The chain carries TRBV5-3 and TRBJ1-1; D not resolved. TRBV5-3 is labeled an ORF, and its function is uncertain. This CDR3 contains 16 residues. With 8 bases removed from V and 0 bases from J, the gap between germline ends came to 20 bases. CDR3 protein: CASSDSTLELNTEAFF. In DNA, the CDR3 is TGTGCCAGCAGCGATTCAACGTTGGAGTTGAACACTGAAGCTTTCTTT.

The V and J genes are TRBV19 and TRBJ2-1; 8 bases match TRBD2. There are 15 residues in the CDR3. The V gene's germline CDR1 is LNHDA and CDR2 SQIVND (reference sequence). V was pared by 7 bases and J by 3 bases, with 8 bases of the junction left unmatched. The CDR3 spells CASTKAGGYYNEQFF. Here the CDR3 DNA reads TGTGCCAGTACTAAGGCGGGGGGATACTACAATGAGCAGTTCTTC. The whole variable domain, remainder taken from reference TRBV19 and TRBJ2-1, is DGGITQSPKYLFRKEGQNVTLSCEQNLNHDAMYWYRQDPGQGLRLIYYSQIVNDFQKGDIAEGYSVSREKKESFPLTVTSAQKNPTAFYLCASTKAGGYYNEQFFGPGTRLTVL.

V and J are TRBV6-5 and TRBJ2-3, with 10 bases that match TRBD1. The CDR3 totals 15 residues. With 6 bases clipped from V and 5 bases from J, the junction kept 8 bases outside the gene matches. Germline CDR1 MNHEY, CDR2 SVGAGI. The CDR3 region is CASSRRDRGRDTQYF. The CDR3 coding sequence is TGTGCCAGCAGCCGCCGGGACAGGGGAAGAGATACGCAGTATTTT.

This clonotype was observed a few times. This sequence joins TRBV12-3 or TRBV12-4 and TRBJ2-6; TRBD2 agrees at 7 bases. The CDR3 length is 16 residues. Trimming cost V 5 bases and J 0 bases; bases outside gene matches: 4. DNA of the CDR3: TGTGCCAGCAGTGGGGACTATGGCTCTGGGGCCAACGTCCTGACTTTC. Translated: CASSGDYGSGANVLTF.

In this sample, this clonotype turned up many times. The chain couples TRBV29-1 to TRBJ2-1; D could derive from TRBD1 or TRBD2 (6 bases each). V shed 2 bases and J shed 7 bases, with 24 bases lying between them. This CDR3 has 17 residues. Germline CDR1 reads SQVTM; CDR2 reads ANQGSEA. The CDR3 here is CSVEPKEGRGFMNEQFF. The CDR3, as DNA: TGCAGCGTTGAACCCAAGGAGGGCAGGGGATTTATGAATGAGCAGTTCTTC.

This clonotype was detected a few times. The rearrangement joins TRBV9 to TRBJ2-7; 7 bases match TRBD2. The J segment lost 4 bases and the V segment lost 3 bases, leaving 7 bases of the junction unmatched. The CDR3 runs 14 residues. Germline V CDR1 and CDR2: SGDLS, YYNGEE. The CDR3 DNA reads TGTGCCAGCAGCGCGGGGGGTTTTGCTTACGAGCAGTACTTC. This codes for CASSAGGFAYEQYF.

The V gene is TRBV19, the J gene TRBJ2-7, with D possibly matching TRBD2 (6 bases). Germline-derived CDR1 and CDR2 are LNHDA and SQIVND (reference sequence). V was shortened by 3 bases and J by 6 bases, with 12 bases between the two germline ends. This CDR3 is 13 amino acids long. CDR3 protein: CASSIGAGREQYF. In nucleotides, the CDR3 is TGTGCCAGTAGTATTGGGGCGGGACGCGAGCAGTACTTC.

This clonotype was seen ten or more times. The V call is TRBV29-1, the J call TRBJ1-1; D call uncertain. Trimming took off 0 bases at V and 0 bases at J, with 11 bases between the two ends. The CDR3 spans 15 residues. Germline V gene sequence: CDR1 SQVTM, CDR2 ANQGSEA. The CDR3 loop reads CSVEDHTGMNTEAFF. In DNA form, the CDR3 reads TGCAGCGTTGAAGATCATACGGGCATGAACACTGAAGCTTTCTTT.

In the case of this clonotype: A read error may be the cause here, since a much bigger clone is one base away. The chain links TRBV4-3 to TRBJ2-3; D tentatively fits TRBD1 or TRBD2 (5 bases each). This CDR3 contains 16 residues. CDR1 is LGHNA and CDR2 is YSLEER in the germline V gene. The CDR3 nucleotides read TGCGCCAGCAGCCCCCGACAGAAAGCTAGCACAGATACGCGGTATTTT. It translates to CASSPRQKASTDTRYF.

This clonotype was counted ten times or more. The CDR3 sequence is CASQQGRSAAGQPQHF. Here the CDR3 DNA reads TGTGCCAGTCAACAGGGGCGGTCAGCAGCAGGACAGCCCCAGCATTTT. J is TRBJ1-5 and V is TRBV19; 7 nucleotides align to TRBD1. J was trimmed by 7 bases and V by 8 bases; bases with no gene match: 17. The CDR3 totals 16 residues. Germline V lookup: CDR1 LNHDA, CDR2 SQIVND (reference sequence).

This clonotype has more than one count but fewer than ten. The chain recombines TRBV6-1 with TRBJ2-7; maybe TRBD2 (6 bases). The CDR3 has 15 residues. Trimming removed 2 bases from V and 5 bases from J, with 16 bases in between. The germline CDR1 and CDR2 sequences are MNHNS and SASEGT. The CDR3 spells CASSEPDLSSDEQYF. DNA of the CDR3: TGTGCCAGCAGTGAACCCGACCTTTCTAGCGACGAGCAGTACTTC.

This clonotype was counted ten times or more. In DNA, the CDR3 is TGTGCCAGCAGCCAAGAACCCTCACAGGGGGCGACTGAAAAACTGTTTTTT. Its protein is CASSQEPSQGATEKLFF. The V gene is TRBV14, the J gene TRBJ1-4, with 9 bases matching TRBD1. CDR1 is SGHDN, CDR2 FVKESK, per germline. The CDR3 consists of 17 residues. V was pared by 0 bases and J by 7 bases, with 9 bases of the junction left unmatched.

This clonotype occurred many times. Compared with germline, one end of the junction differs, possibly owing to a read error. The J gene is TRBJ2-7, the V gene TRBV6-5; D call uncertain. The CDR3 is 13 amino acids. The germline gives CDR1 MNHEY, CDR2 SVGAGI. CDR3 region: CASSHGTGYEQYF. The CDR3 DNA reads as TGCGCCAGCAGCCACGGAACCGGGTACGAGCAGTACTTC.

This clonotype was seen repeatedly, ten times or more. The V call is TRBV7-6, the J call TRBJ2-7; D is possibly TRBD1 (5 bases). The CDR3 sequence is 13 residues long. V was cut by 5 bases and J by 6 bases, with 14 bases left in between. Looked up from germline, CDR1 is SGHVS and CDR2 is FNYEAQ. In DNA, the CDR3 is TGTGCCAGCAGCCTAGATTATAGGGGCGAGCAGTACTTC. Translation: CASSLDYRGEQYF.

The genes are TRBV7-9 and TRBJ2-7; D is ambiguous. CDR1 SEHNR and CDR2 FQNEAQ come from the germline V gene (reference sequence). The CDR3 runs to 12 residues. Trimming removed 5 bases at V and 6 bases at J, with 11 bases between. CDR3 region: CASSDPLREQYF. The CDR3, as DNA: TGTGCCAGCAGCGATCCCCTGCGCGAGCAGTACTTC.

This clonotype was detected ten times or more. The chain recombines TRBV4-3 with TRBJ1-5; D is unresolved. Per germline, CDR1 LGHNA and CDR2 YSLEER. The CDR3 runs to 14 residues. V shed 0 bases and J shed 5 bases, with 8 bases lying between them. The CDR3 bases are TGCGCCAGCAGCCAAGATGTAGGGTATCAGCCCCAGCATTTT. Encoded protein: CASSQDVGYQPQHF.

This clonotype was seen ten or more times. The chain employs TRBV4-1 and TRBJ2-3; 10 bases map to TRBD2. CDR1 and CDR2 (germline): MGHRA, YSYEKL. The CDR3 consists of 18 residues. Trimming at V came to 2 bases and at J to 0 bases, leaving 8 bases not matched to a gene. The chain's CDR3 is CASSQPERGGQSTDTQYF. The CDR3 DNA reads as TGCGCCAGCAGCCAACCAGAGCGGGGGGGCCAGAGCACAGATACGCAGTATTTT.

V and J are TRBV3-2 and TRBJ1-1. TRBV3-2 is reported as a pseudogene. This CDR3 has 18 amino acids. The CDR3 nucleotides are TGTGCCAGCAGCCAAGAAGTTTGGCGCGAGGGGAAGCAGACTGAAGCTTTCTTT. As protein: CASSQEVWREGKQTEAFF.

This clonotype was found a few times. This rearrangement joins TRBV30 to TRBJ2-7, with TRBD2 as a possible D gene (7 bases). This CDR3 comprises 13 residues. The V end was cut by 0 bases, the J end by 6 bases, with 12 bases between. Germline CDR1 reads GTSNPN; CDR2 reads SVGIG (reference sequence). The CDR3 region has the DNA TGTGCCTGGAGTGTTGGGGGGGGGGCCGAGCAGTACTTC. This translates into CAWSVGGGAEQYF.